This T cell receptor (beta chain) was sequenced during a study of T-cell reconstitution after alpha-beta-depleted transplantation in children. The study's findings and limits: Hyperexpanded clones declined; after one year, newly produced T cells mostly supplied diversity. At day 60, the high TCRbeta diversity found in some patients originated from recipient T cells and thymic progenitors that had survived. Several hundred rapidly expanded clones from non-depleted graft cells reportedly supplied alpha-beta T cells about two months post-transplant.

This clonotype was picked up many times. What it binds is unknown. This sample's TCRbeta library carried unique molecular identifier barcodes. TCRdb analysed the PCR reads with MiXCR anew, one entry per CDR3 protein. The data show roughly 500,000 distinct CDR3 sequences, with about 10% seen just once and about 2% held by the top ten. Here the sequenced sample was PBMCs, taken before TCRalphabeta/CD19-depleted stem cell transplant. The clonotype was recovered from a child younger than 10 with inherited bone marrow failure, due to receive a stem cell transplant.

This CDR3 is CAISEKGAEAFF. In nucleotides, the CDR3 is TGTGCCATCAGTGAAAAGGGCGCTGAAGCTTTCTTT. The rearrangement uses TRBV10-3 and TRBJ1-1; no reliable D call. V gave up 3 bases and J gave up 6 bases, with 8 bases separating them. Germline lookup yields CDR1 ENHRY and CDR2 SYGVKD. This CDR3 spans 12 amino acids.